The 24 T cell receptor beta chains given below trace back to one sample, sequenced in a study of blood T cell repertoires in COVID-19. Here immunoSEQ multiplex PCR was the method, and the copy in TCRdb shows in-frame clones only, minus some. The sample carries 380,000 or so clones, 88% recorded once. Sequenced input: PBMCs or T cells enriched from blood (not recorded which). All receptors derive from a middle-aged woman with acute COVID-19.

The V and J genes are TRBV15 and TRBJ1-5; D gene unclear. Germline V gene sequence: CDR1 LNHNV, CDR2 YYDKDF (reference sequence). Trimming stripped 0 bases from V and 8 bases from J, with 5 bases between. The CDR3 totals 12 residues. CDR3 in DNA: TGTGCCACCAGCAGAGAATTAGAGCCCCAGCATTTT. Encoded protein: CATSRELEPQHF.

The chain uses TRBV7-2 and TRBJ1-4; possible D gene TRBD1, 6 bases. The CDR3 contains 14 residues. With 3 bases removed from V and 8 bases from J, the gap between germline ends came to 13 bases. Germline assignment: CDR1 SGHTA and CDR2 FQGNSA. CDR3 in DNA: TGTGCCAGCAGCTTTACAGGGTGGGGAGAAAAACTGTTTTTT. Encoded protein: CASSFTGWGEKLFF. The variable domain in full, completed from reference TRBV7-2 and TRBJ1-4, reads GAGVSQSPSNKVTEKGKDVELRCDPISGHTALYWYRQSLGQGLEFLIYFQGNSAPDKSGLPSDRFSAERTGGSVSTLTIQRTQQEDSAVYLCASSFTGWGEKLFFGSGTQLSVL.

V usage is TRBV18 and J usage is TRBJ2-1; possibly TRBD1 for D (6 bases). V lost 11 bases and J 2 bases, leaving 19 bases between the germline ends. This CDR3 spans 15 amino acids. CDR1 is KGHSH and CDR2 is LQKENI in the germline V gene. In DNA form, the CDR3 reads TGTGCCTTCCTACCTTCCAGGGGCCCCTACAATGAGCAGTTCTTC. It specifies CAFLPSRGPYNEQFF.

The J gene is TRBJ1-2, the V gene TRBV6-5; 10 nucleotides align to TRBD1. Unmatched junction bases numbered 6, after V lost 6 bases and J lost 5 bases. From germline, CDR1 is MNHEY and CDR2 SVGAGI. CDR3 length: 14 amino acids. The CDR3 region has the DNA TGTGCCAGCAGAACAACGGGACAGGGGTATGGCTACACCTTC. Its translation: CASRTTGQGYGYTF.

This chain joins TRBV6-1 and TRBJ1-2; 8 bases fit TRBD1. The germline gives CDR1 MNHNS, CDR2 SASEGT. V lost 3 bases and J lost 14; bases outside the gene matches: 14. The CDR3 is 14 amino acids. The CDR3 region has the DNA TGTGCCAGCAGTGAGAGGGGCAGGGGGCGTAAGAAGACCTTC. Translated: CASSERGRGRKKTF.

This clone occurred once. CDR3: CASSQERFNTGELFF. In DNA form, the CDR3 reads TGTGCCAGCAGCCAAGAACGGTTTAACACCGGGGAGCTGTTTTTT. The V and J genes are TRBV4-2 and TRBJ2-2; D uncertain. Trimming took off 0 bases at V and 2 bases at J, with 7 bases between the two ends. CDR1 LGHNA and CDR2 YNFKEQ come from the germline V gene. The CDR3 extends over 15 amino acids.

The chain couples TRBV10-1 to TRBJ2-7, with D perhaps TRBD2 (5 bases). The CDR3 runs to 15 residues. The V gene's germline CDR1 is WNHNN and CDR2 SYGVQD (reference sequence). The V end was cut by 3 bases, the J end by 7 bases, with 19 bases between. The CDR3 nucleotides are TGCGCCAGCAGTGATATTAAGGAGATCTCGGGGGAGCAGTACTTC. Protein: CASSDIKEISGEQYF.

The rearrangement uses TRBV7-2 and TRBJ1-3; D is uncertain. CDR1 is SGHTA and CDR2 is FQGNSA in the germline V gene. The CDR3 extends over 16 amino acids. Trimming pared 2 bases from V and 2 bases from J, leaving 13 bases between. The CDR3 region has the DNA TGTGCCAGCAGCTTAAGTCCGGGGTCGACTGGAAACACCATATATTTT. Amino acids: CASSLSPGSTGNTIYF.

This clone has only one observation. The V call is TRBV19, the J call TRBJ1-5, with TRBD1 identical over 8 bases. The V segment lost 8 bases and the J segment 2 bases; nucleotides outside the gene matches: 5. Germline V gene lookup returns CDR1 LNHDA and CDR2 SQIVND (reference sequence). This CDR3 is 14 amino acids long. This chain's CDR3 is CASDRGGGNQPQHF. The CDR3 nucleotides read TGTGCCAGTGACAGGGGAGGAGGCAATCAGCCCCAGCATTTT.

The rearrangement joins TRBV2 to TRBJ1-2, with TRBD1 matching over 12 bases. This CDR3 spans 15 amino acids. With 8 bases clipped from V and 2 bases from J, the junction kept 6 bases outside the gene matches. In germline, CDR1 is SNHLY, CDR2 FYNNEI. CDR3 DNA: TGTGCCAGCCGGGACAGGGGGCTCGACAACTATGGCTACACCTTC. This encodes CASRDRGLDNYGYTF.

The rearrangement uses TRBV25-1 and TRBJ1-4; D may be TRBD1 (6 bases). The CDR3 has 14 residues. CDR1 MGHDK and CDR2 SYGVNS come from the germline V gene. V lost 7 bases and J lost 3, with 12 bases in between. The chain's CDR3 is CASISDRSNEKLFF. CDR3 DNA: TGTGCCAGCATTTCCGACAGGTCTAATGAAAAACTGTTTTTT.

The rearrangement uses TRBV3-1 (or the pseudogene TRBV3-2) and TRBJ1-2; 8 nucleotides align to TRBD1. The CDR3 is 13 residues long. In germline, CDR1 is LGHDT, CDR2 YNNKEL (reference sequence). J gave up 12 bases and V 1 base, and 7 bases lay outside the gene matches. The CDR3 here is CASSQVTGGENTF. The CDR3 DNA sequence: TGTGCCAGCAGCCAAGTCACAGGGGGGGAAAACACCTTC.

V gene TRBV5-1 combines with J gene TRBJ1-2; D not certain. Germline CDR1 and CDR2: SGHRS and YFSETQ. The germline V and J ends were trimmed by 2 bases and 4 bases, with 6 bases remaining between them. The CDR3 is made up of 12 amino acids. The CDR3 loop is CASSLKSYGYTF. CDR3 DNA: TGCGCCAGCAGCTTAAAGAGCTATGGCTACACCTTC.

This chain uses TRBV15 with TRBJ2-7; D gene unclear. Germline V CDR1 and CDR2: LNHNV, YYDKDF (reference sequence). The CDR3 runs 14 residues. Trimming removed 1 base from V and 2 bases from J, with 9 bases in between. The CDR3 region is CATSRAPGTYEQYF. As DNA, the CDR3 is TGTGCCACCAGCAGAGCTCCAGGAACCTACGAGCAGTACTTC.

This rearrangement joins TRBV9 to TRBJ2-3; no clear D gene. The length of the CDR3 is 14 residues. The germline V and J ends were trimmed by 3 bases and 0 bases, with 8 bases remaining between them. Germline values: CDR1 SGDLS, CDR2 YYNGEE. DNA for the CDR3: TGTGCCAGCAGCGCGCAGGCGAGCACAGATACGCAGTATTTT. The encoded protein is CASSAQASTDTQYF.

V is TRBV10-3 and J is TRBJ1-3; 9 bases fit TRBD1. This CDR3 is 14 amino acids long. Germline CDR1 is ENHRY and CDR2 is SYGVKD. J lost 4 bases, V lost 6 bases, and 4 bases had no gene match. The CDR3 reads CAIRGQGNGNTIYF. CDR3 DNA sequence: TGTGCCATCAGGGGACAGGGCAACGGAAACACCATATATTTT.

CDR3 sequence (DNA): TGTGCCAGCAGTGGACAGACGGACTACGAGCAGTACTTC. Residues: CASSGQTDYEQYF. The chain has TRBV2 and TRBJ2-7, with D possibly TRBD1 on 5 matching bases. This CDR3 has 13 amino acids. Deletions cut 4 bases from V and 3 bases from J, with 10 bases between. Germline lookup yields CDR1 SNHLY and CDR2 FYNNEI. Together with reference TRBV2 and TRBJ2-7, the CDR3 gives the full variable domain: EPEVTQTPSHQVTQMGQEVILRCVPISNHLYFYWYRQILGQKVEFLVSFYNNEISEKSEIFDDQFSVERPDGSNFTLKIRSTKLEDSAMYFCASSGQTDYEQYFGPGTRLTVT.

The V and J genes are TRBV24-1 and TRBJ2-7, with TRBD1 matching 8 bases. Per germline, CDR1 KGHDR and CDR2 SFDVKD. The trim removed 3 bases at V and 2 bases at J, leaving 8 bases unmatched. The CDR3 extends over 16 amino acids. The CDR3 region is CATSDPPGQEAYEQYF. The CDR3 region has the DNA TGTGCCACCAGTGATCCGCCGGGACAGGAGGCCTACGAGCAGTACTTC.

The chain uses TRBV18 and TRBJ1-4, with unresolved D. V was clipped by 3 bases and J by 0 bases, with 8 bases between them. Germline CDR1 reads KGHSH; CDR2 reads LQKENI. This CDR3 comprises 15 residues. CDR3 loop: CASSPNFATNEKLFF. The CDR3 bases are TGTGCCAGCTCACCCAATTTTGCAACTAATGAAAAACTGTTTTTT.

The V and J genes are TRBV18 and TRBJ2-1; 8 nucleotides line up with TRBD2. The germline CDR1 and CDR2 sequences are KGHSH and LQKENI. The CDR3 is made up of 16 amino acids. V lost 0 bases and J lost 4; bases outside the gene matches: 5. CDR3 nucleotides: TGTGCCAGCTCACCACCCGGTAGCGGGGTGTACAATGAGCAGTTCTTC. It is translated as CASSPPGSGVYNEQFF.

This sequence joins TRBV11-3 and TRBJ1-6; 8 bases agree with TRBD1. The V and J ends lost 3 bases and 8 bases, in that order; junction bases with no gene match: 18. There are 19 residues in the CDR3. Germline loops: CDR1 SGHNT, CDR2 YENEEA. As DNA, the CDR3 is TGTGCCAGCAGCTTGGTCCCCACCGGGACAGGTAAGTCTGATTCACCCCTCCACTTT. This codes for CASSLVPTGTGKSDSPLHF.

The rearrangement links TRBV5-8 to TRBJ2-3; maybe TRBD1 (5 bases). This CDR3 spans 13 amino acids. Trimming cost V 3 bases and J 3 bases, with 8 bases left between them. The germline V gene has CDR1 SGHTS and CDR2 YDEGEE. CDR3 region: CASSSAGTDTQYF. The CDR3 nucleotides read TGTGCCAGCAGCTCGGCAGGGACAGATACGCAGTATTTT.

The genes are TRBV7-6 and TRBJ2-1; no reliable D call. Germline CDR1 is SGHVS and CDR2 is FNYEAQ. The V and J ends lost 3 bases and 0 bases respectively, with 9 bases between them. This CDR3 has 15 residues. CDR3 residues: CASSFQTSSYNEQFF. CDR3 coding DNA: TGTGCCAGCAGCTTTCAGACAAGCTCCTACAATGAGCAGTTCTTC.

CDR3 sequence: CASSSDRGRGSYEQYF. CDR3 in DNA: TGTGCCAGCAGCTCGGACAGGGGAAGGGGCTCCTACGAGCAGTACTTC. The gene calls are TRBV7-6 and TRBJ2-7, with TRBD1 identical over 9 bases. The CDR3 is 16 amino acids. J gave up 0 bases and V 4 bases, and 7 bases lay outside the gene matches. Germline CDR1 is SGHVS and CDR2 is FNYEAQ.